The rows below give T cell receptor beta chains drawn from one sample of a study of lymphopenia after photon versus proton radiotherapy. TCRdb's table, derived via immunoSEQ multiplex PCR, lists solely in-frame clones and lacks some. The data show some 170,000 clones, about 88% seen once. The specimen comprised peripheral blood, sampled from a patient treated with photon-based radiotherapy. These receptors originate from a man in his fifties with gastric cancer. CDR3s include the opening cysteine and the closing phenylalanine or tryptophan. The D gene is left open where the match is weak. Size tells how often a clone was seen (once, few, many) or the class of an expanded clone, and some rows leave it out.

size: .; D: TRBD1; J: TRBJ1-5; V: TRBV5-6; CDR3: CASSLGMGQGANQPQHF; DNA: TGTGCCAGCAGCTTAGGGATGGGACAGGGAGCAAATCAGCCCCAGCATTTT
size: .; D: .; J: TRBJ2-5; V: TRBV7-8; CDR3: CASSPFRGQETQYF; DNA: TGTGCCAGCAGCCCCTTTCGGGGCCAAGAGACCCAGTACTTC
size: .; D: TRBD1; J: TRBJ1-1; V: TRBV30; CDR3: CAFTGQSNTEAFF; DNA: TGTGCCTTTACGGGACAGTCGAACACTGAAGCTTTCTTT
size: .; D: TRBD1; J: TRBJ1-2; V: TRBV7-8; CDR3: CASSQRRGQGGRGYTF; DNA: TGTGCCAGCAGCCAAAGGCGGGGACAGGGTGGTCGCGGCTACACCTTC
size: .; D: .; J: TRBJ2-4; V: TRBV19; CDR3: CASSIDIAVRGIQYF; DNA: TGTGCCAGTAGTATAGATATCGCCGTCAGAGGGATTCAGTACTTC
size: .; D: .; J: TRBJ1-5; V: TRBV18; CDR3: CASSPNGVQPQHF; DNA: TGTGCCAGCTCACCGAACGGGGTACAGCCCCAGCATTTT
size: .; D: TRBD1; J: TRBJ2-7; V: TRBV7-2; CDR3: CASSLDRGLEQYF; DNA: TGTGCCAGCAGCTTAGACAGGGGGCTTGAGCAGTACTTC
size: .; D: TRBD1; J: TRBJ1-1; V: TRBV29-1; CDR3: CSIEEWTGGTEAFF; DNA: TGCAGCATTGAAGAGTGGACAGGGGGTACTGAAGCTTTCTTT
size: .; D: .; J: TRBJ2-7; V: TRBV14; CDR3: CASSPTVDRVYEQYF; DNA: TGTGCCAGCAGCCCGACAGTGGACAGAGTCTACGAGCAGTACTTC
size: .; D: .; J: TRBJ2-5; V: TRBV2; CDR3: CASRWNPQGTQETQYF; DNA: TGTGCCAGCAGATGGAACCCGCAGGGAACCCAAGAGACCCAGTACTTC
size: few; D: TRBD1; J: TRBJ1-5; V: TRBV28; CDR3: CASSLPGQGAGQPQHF; DNA: TGTGCCAGCAGTTTACCCGGCCAGGGGGCAGGGCAGCCCCAGCATTTT
size: .; D: .; J: TRBJ1-3; V: TRBV19; CDR3: CASKASGNTIYF; DNA: TGTGCCAGTAAGGCAAGTGGAAACACCATATATTTT
size: .; D: .; J: TRBJ1-2; V: TRBV7-8; CDR3: CASSSGVANYGYTF; DNA: TGTGCCAGCAGCTCCGGGGTAGCTAACTATGGCTACACCTTC
size: .; D: .; J: TRBJ2-7; V: TRBV5-5; CDR3: CASSPASGVYEQYF; DNA: TGTGCCAGCAGCCCAGCATCGGGGGTCTACGAGCAGTACTTC
size: .; D: TRBD2; J: TRBJ2-5; V: TRBV9; CDR3: CASSVDPGGEETQYF; DNA: TGTGCCAGCAGCGTAGACCCTGGGGGGGAAGAGACCCAGTACTTC
size: .; D: TRBD1; J: TRBJ2-3; V: TRBV9; CDR3: CASSVEGTGMGTDTQYF; DNA: TGTGCCAGCAGCGTAGAAGGGACAGGGATGGGCACAGATACGCAGTATTTT
size: .; D: .; J: TRBJ2-6; V: TRBV5-1; CDR3: CASSLVRQGLSSGANVLTF; DNA: TGCGCCAGCAGCTTGGTTCGGCAGGGCCTTAGTTCTGGGGCCAACGTCCTGACTTTC
size: once; D: TRBD2; J: TRBJ2-2; V: TRBV11-3; CDR3: CASSPSGLAGGVVNTGELFF; DNA: TGTGCCAGCAGCCCGTCGGGACTAGCGGGAGGAGTAGTAAACACCGGGGAGCTGTTTTTT
size: .; D: .; J: TRBJ2-2; V: TRBV5-4; CDR3: CASSRGGKDTGELFF; DNA: TGTGCCAGCAGCCGGGGCGGGAAAGACACCGGGGAGCTGTTTTTT
size: .; D: TRBD2; J: TRBJ2-1; V: TRBV4-3; CDR3: CASSQGLAGGPAEQFF; DNA: TGCGCCAGCAGCCAGGGACTAGCGGGAGGGCCCGCGGAGCAGTTCTTC
size: few; D: .; J: TRBJ2-1; V: TRBV14; CDR3: CASSPLGPRNEQFF; DNA: TGTGCCAGCAGCCCACTTGGCCCGAGGAATGAGCAGTTCTTC
size: .; D: .; J: TRBJ2-5; V: TRBV6-6; CDR3: CASSYQGLETQYF; DNA: TGTGCCAGCAGTTACCAGGGTTTGGAGACCCAGTACTTC
size: .; D: .; J: TRBJ1-1; V: TRBV5-6; CDR3: CASSHRVLNTEAFF; DNA: TGTGCCAGCAGCCACAGGGTCCTGAACACTGAAGCTTTCTTT